This T cell receptor (beta chain) is drawn from a study of long-term antiretroviral therapy in people with HIV. Germline V CDR1 and CDR2: SGDLS, YYNGEE. The CDR3 is 15 residues long. Germline trimming cut 0 bases from V and 2 bases from J; bases unmatched to any gene: 1. At the survey level, the v3.0 immunoSEQ assay was run. Profiled with immunoSEQ multiplex PCR; TCRdb holds only in-frame clones, not every one. The sample carries under 20,000 clones, 70% to 90% recorded once. In the case of this clone: The antigen is unknown.

Study-level findings and limits: Repertoires from HIV showed CDR3 length ranges narrower than those of controls.

V is TRBV9 and J is TRBJ2-1; 8 nucleotides match TRBD1. This receptor was obtained from a man aged 18 to 30 with HIV. The starting material was unsorted PBMCs, obtained 0.3 years after starting antiretroviral therapy. The CDR3 sequence is CASSVGTGTYNEQFF. The CDR3 DNA reads TGTGCCAGCAGCGTAGGGACAGGGACCTACAATGAGCAGTTCTTC.